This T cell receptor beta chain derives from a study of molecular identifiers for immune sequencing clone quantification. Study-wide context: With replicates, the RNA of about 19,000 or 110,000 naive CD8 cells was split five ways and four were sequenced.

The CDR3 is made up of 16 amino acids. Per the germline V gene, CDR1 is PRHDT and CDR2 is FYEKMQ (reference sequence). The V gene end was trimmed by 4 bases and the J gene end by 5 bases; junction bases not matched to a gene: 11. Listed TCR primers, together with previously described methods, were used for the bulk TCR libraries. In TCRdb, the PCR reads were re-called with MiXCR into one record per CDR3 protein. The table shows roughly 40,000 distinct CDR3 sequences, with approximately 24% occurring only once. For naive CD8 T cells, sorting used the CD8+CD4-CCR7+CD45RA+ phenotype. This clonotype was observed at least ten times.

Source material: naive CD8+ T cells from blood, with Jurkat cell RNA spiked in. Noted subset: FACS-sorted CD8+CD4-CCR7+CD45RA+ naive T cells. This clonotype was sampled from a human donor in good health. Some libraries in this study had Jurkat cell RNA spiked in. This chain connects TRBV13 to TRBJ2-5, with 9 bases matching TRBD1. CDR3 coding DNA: TGTGCCAGCAGCTCCGCGGGACAGGGTTTCGGGGAGACCCAGTACTTC. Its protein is CASSSAGQGFGETQYF.